These T cell receptor beta chains were read from a single sample in a study of CD8 T cells in Susac syndrome. One entry per CDR3 protein results from TCRdb running MiXCR on the immunoSEQ multiplex PCR reads. The sample consists of about 200,000 distinct CDR3 sequences, 85% to 95% of them appearing once. The sequencing input was CD4+ T cells from PBMCs. The source is a human donor in good health. CDR3s include the opening cysteine and the closing phenylalanine or tryptophan. The D gene is left open where the match is weak.

V gene	D gene	CDR3 length	CDR3 protein
TRBV29-1	.	12	CTISAGPEGYTF
TRBV29-1	.	19	CSVEVGPIRIGSGANVLTF
TRBV7-8	.	19	CASSPEVPRPLRGNQPQHF
TRBV25-1	.	12	CASVGSSYEQYF
TRBV30	TRBD2	12	CAWSDGTNTQYF
TRBV29-1	.	13	CSVVRGGHTEAFF
TRBV5-1	TRBD2	16	CASSLRTSGSTDTQYF
TRBV5-1	.	14	CASSFGTQGNEQFF
TRBV20-1	.	14	CSARRGPDSYEQYF
TRBV6-5	.	12	CASSFGQNGYTF
TRBV20-1	TRBD2	14	CSASRLAGGETQYF
TRBV15	.	14	CATSEGGGVDEQFF
TRBV29-1	.	11	CSVVVSYEQYF
TRBV29-1	TRBD2	13	CSALAGGVDEQFF
TRBV29-1	.	13	CSVVPASNYGYTF
TRBV3-1	TRBD1	14	CASSRRTGGTEAFF
TRBV29-1	TRBD2	14	CSARGAGATDTQYF
TRBV14	TRBD2	16	CASSPWTSGGASEQFF
TRBV5-1	.	14	CASSLSGRLDTQYF
TRBV5-6	.	12	CASSPSGTLQYF
TRBV28	TRBD1	14	CASSLGQSTYGYTF
TRBV30	.	13	CAWRSRGSYGYTF
TRBV18	.	13	CASAYTGQETQYF
TRBV5-4	TRBD1	15	CASSLKGTDHTEAFF
TRBV6-5	.	13	CASSWTPRTEAFF
TRBV7-9	.	12	CASSAPSSPLHF
TRBV24-1	TRBD1	15	CATSDPGTGGETQYF
TRBV9	TRBD1	17	CASSVGAGGSGANVLTF
TRBV20-1	.	14	CSARDVTGANVLTF
TRBV3-1	.	13	CASSQDWQETQYF
TRBV7-9	TRBD1	13	CASSYTQGAEQYF
TRBV25-1	.	13	CASSLQGSYEQYF
TRBV29-1	.	12	CSVAHSQETQYF
TRBV20-1	TRBD1	15	CSARALQGNDQPQHF
TRBV2	TRBD2	12	CASRGTSGEQFF
TRBV27	.	15	CASSPSPPRGGELFF
TRBV29-1	.	15	CSVDGPNSGANVLTF
TRBV4-3	TRBD1	15	CASSHRQGETDTQYF
TRBV28	.	14	CASSIQGRRYGYTF
TRBV29-1	.	12	CSSSEQGREQYF
TRBV19	.	16	CASSIRGKGYQETQYF
TRBV9	.	16	CASSPRTFSGANVLTF
TRBV28	.	11	CASGTDYGYTF
TRBV29-1	TRBD1	13	CSVMGQPNTEAFF
TRBV5-1	TRBD1	15	CASSGDRVDHRGQFF
TRBV30	.	14	CAWSRQGKSEKLFF
TRBV7-3	.	15	CASSLNTQGYNEQFF
TRBV3-1	.	17	CASSPGESLIANYGYTF
TRBV7-9	.	13	CASRDNDHQPQHF
TRBV12-3/TRBV12-4	.	19	CASSLGIPGHTFSYNEQFF
TRBV10-3	TRBD2	16	CAISESAGGSYNEQFF
TRBV20-1	.	12	CSARPSGGEAFF
TRBV5-6	.	13	CATFTGPVYEQYF
TRBV18	.	14	CASSPPGVPTEAFF
TRBV20-1	.	13	CSASHSRTYEQYF